This TCR beta chain is drawn from a study of shared clonotypes between healthy human individuals. Across the study: Donors were two women and a few men aged 18 to 49.

The CDR3 extends over 15 amino acids. V lost 0 bases, J lost 4 bases, and 12 bases lay in between. Per the germline V gene, CDR1 is SGDLS and CDR2 is YYNGEE. To note about this clone: The antigen remains unidentified.

CD45RO-negative CD8 cells positively selected for CCR7 made up the naive population, which excluded terminally differentiated effector memory CD45RA+ cells. Deep level was the assay's run setting. Profiled with immunoSEQ multiplex PCR; TCRdb holds only in-frame clones, not every one. The data show roughly 2 million clones, with approximately 94% seen just once and 1.1% held by the top ten. Findings and caveats of the study: It was anticipated that sequencing depth would influence how many clonotypes donors shared. In general, naive subsets displayed greater estimated richness than memory subsets did.

Sequenced input: naive CD8+ T cells sorted from blood. This chain joins TRBV9 and TRBJ2-3; TRBD1 is a possible D gene (6 bases). The receptor was derived from a man aged 18 to 35 in good health. The CDR3 sequence is CASSVEGDKADTQYF. The CDR3 nucleotides read TGTGCCAGCAGCGTAGAGGGGGATAAGGCAGATACGCAGTATTTT.